This is a list of T cell receptor beta chains from one sample in a study of T cells in Graves' hyperthyroidism and ophthalmopathy. TCRdb re-analysed the multiplex PCR reads in MiXCR, keeping a single row per CDR3 protein. Altogether under 350,000 distinct CDR3 sequences are present, 15% to 20% being singletons, with the ten largest covering 45% to 50%. Sequencing was done on a sample of blood. These receptors all stem from a woman aged 45 to 65 with Graves' hyperthyroidism. Both conserved end residues are part of each CDR3. D genes are given only for firm matches. A clone size is listed for some rows: how often the clone was seen (once, few, many), or a class if it is expanded.

d_call	v_call	j_call	cdr3_length	clone_size	cdr3_aa	cdr3_nt
TRBD1	TRBV10-3	TRBJ2-2	14	.	CAIGDRSNTGELFF	TGTGCCATCGGGGACAGGTCGAACACCGGGGAGCTGTTTTTT
.	TRBV5-1	TRBJ1-1	13	many	CASSDQGLTEAFF	TGCGCCAGCAGCGACCAGGGGTTAACGGAAGCTTTCTTT
TRBD1	TRBV6-1	TRBJ2-2	14	many	CASSSGQGFGELFF	TGTGCCAGCAGTTCCGGACAGGGGTTCGGGGAGCTGTTTTTT
.	TRBV3-1	TRBJ2-7	14	few	CASSQDGQVYEQYF	TGTGCCAGCAGCCAAGATGGCCAGGTATACGAGCAGTACTTC
TRBD1	TRBV6-1	TRBJ1-5	17	.	CASSPGQGGYSNQPQHF	TGTGCCAGCAGTCCTGGACAGGGAGGGTATAGCAATCAGCCCCAGCATTTT
.	TRBV19	TRBJ1-2	12	.	CASSWTDYGYTF	TGTGCCAGTAGCTGGACAGATTATGGCTACACCTTC
.	TRBV19	TRBJ2-1	13	.	CASSQGRLNEQFF	TGTGCCAGTAGTCAAGGGAGACTCAATGAGCAGTTCTTC
TRBD2	TRBV7-9	TRBJ2-7	16	.	CASSPTSGRGAYEQYF	TGTGCCAGCAGCCCCACTAGCGGGAGAGGGGCCTACGAGCAGTACTTC
TRBD2	TRBV6-1	TRBJ2-1	14	many	CASSPETSGIEQFF	TGTGCCAGCAGTCCCGAGACTAGCGGGATTGAGCAGTTCTTC
TRBD2	TRBV3-1	TRBJ2-7	15	few	CASSQGSGNLNEQYF	TGTGCCAGCAGCCAAGGGAGCGGGAATTTGAACGAGCAGTACTTC
.	TRBV18	TRBJ1-1	13	many	CASSPMKDTEAFF	TGTGCCAGCTCACCAATGAAGGACACTGAAGCTTTCTTT
.	TRBV20-1	TRBJ1-2	13	many	CSARALGSYGYTF	TGCAGTGCTAGAGCCCTGGGCAGCTATGGCTACACCTTC
.	TRBV20-1	TRBJ2-3	15	.	CSADLRGKSTDTQYF	TGCAGTGCTGACCTTCGAGGGAAGAGCACAGATACGCAGTATTTT
.	TRBV28	TRBJ1-3	17	few	CASTLPPVGAHGNTIYF	TGTGCCAGCACCCTTCCCCCCGTCGGGGCGCATGGAAACACCATATATTTT
.	TRBV7-9	TRBJ1-1	11	few	CAAGEGWEAFF	TGTGCCGCTGGTGAGGGGTGGGAAGCTTTCTTT
.	TRBV3-1	TRBJ2-7	17	.	CASSQHPAAAISYEQYF	TGTGCCAGCAGCCAACATCCGGCGGCGGCCATCTCCTACGAGCAGTACTTC
TRBD1	TRBV27	TRBJ1-1	14	few	CASSYRQGAPEAFF	TGTGCCAGCAGTTACCGACAGGGAGCGCCTGAAGCTTTCTTT
.	TRBV18	TRBJ1-5	16	many	CASSPRDGEGIWPQHF	TGTGCCAGCTCACCACGGGATGGAGAAGGGATCTGGCCCCAGCATTTT
TRBD2	TRBV20-1	TRBJ2-3	17	many	CSARDRERGGDSDTQYF	TGCAGTGCTAGAGATAGGGAGCGGGGGGGCGACTCAGATACGCAGTATTTT
.	TRBV7-8	TRBJ1-2	14	many	CASSSGLPFYGYTF	TGTGCCAGCAGCTCGGGTCTACCTTTCTATGGCTACACCTTC
TRBD1	TRBV25-1	TRBJ1-1	15	few	CASSVMGTGNTEAFF	TGTGCCAGCAGTGTGATGGGGACAGGAAACACTGAAGCTTTCTTT
TRBD2	TRBV28	TRBJ2-2	15	few	CASSHRGGLTGELFF	TGTGCCAGCAGTCACCGGGGGGGCTTGACCGGGGAGCTGTTTTTT
.	TRBV20-1	TRBJ1-5	12	few	CSARREPQPQHF	TGCAGTGCTCGCAGGGAACCCCAGCCCCAGCATTTT
.	TRBV7-3	TRBJ2-3	14	.	CASSPGRYTDTQYF	TGTGCCAGCAGCCCCGGACGGTACACAGATACGCAGTATTTT
.	TRBV10-1	TRBJ1-1	13	.	CASSETALDEAFF	TGCGCCAGCAGTGAGACGGCGTTGGACGAAGCTTTCTTT
.	TRBV28	TRBJ1-1	13	.	CASERSELTEAFF	TGTGCCAGCGAACGGAGTGAGTTGACTGAAGCTTTCTTT
.	TRBV5-1	TRBJ2-2	15	.	CASSLGAANTGELFF	TGCGCCAGCAGCTTGGGTGCTGCTAACACCGGGGAGCTGTTTTTT
.	TRBV10-2	TRBJ1-1	13	.	CASSESTGAKAFF	TGCGCCAGCAGTGAGTCGACGGGAGCTAAAGCTTTCTTT
.	TRBV20-1	TRBJ2-7	11	many	CSAPRMGEQYF	TGCAGTGCCCCCAGGATGGGCGAGCAGTACTTC
.	TRBV12-3/TRBV12-4	TRBJ1-5	15	once	CASSLNSGEIQPQHF	TGTGCCAGCAGTTTAAACAGTGGGGAAATCCAGCCCCAGCATTTT
.	TRBV20-1	TRBJ1-1	12	many	CSARDPRTEAFF	TGCAGTGCTAGAGATCCAAGGACTGAAGCTTTCTTT
.	TRBV19	TRBJ2-5	14	.	CASSTRGGQETQYF	TGTGCCAGTAGTACCCGGGGCGGACAAGAGACCCAGTACTTC
TRBD1	TRBV7-9	TRBJ2-5	14	many	CASSETGGDETQYF	TGTGCCAGCAGCGAGACAGGGGGAGACGAGACCCAGTACTTC
.	TRBV28	TRBJ2-2	15	many	CASSFGNGNTGELFF	TGTGCCAGCAGTTTCGGAAATGGGAACACCGGGGAGCTGTTTTTT
.	TRBV20-1	TRBJ2-1	15	few	CSASLASDLYNEQFF	TGCAGTGCTAGTCTCGCTAGCGACCTATACAATGAGCAGTTCTTC
.	TRBV18	TRBJ2-2	16	.	CASSPWDTANTGELFF	TGTGCCAGCTCACCCTGGGACACCGCGAACACCGGGGAGCTGTTTTTT
TRBD2	TRBV6-1	TRBJ2-1	13	few	CASSDEGGHEQFF	TGTGCCAGCAGTGATGAGGGAGGGCATGAGCAGTTCTTC
.	TRBV6-1	TRBJ1-2	16	.	CASSENSQGILNGYTF	TGTGCCAGCAGTGAAAACTCTCAGGGAATATTGAATGGCTACACCTTC
TRBD2	TRBV2	TRBJ2-2	16	few	CASSVFSGGVSGELFF	TGTGCCAGCAGTGTATTTAGCGGGGGGGTATCCGGGGAGCTGTTTTTT
TRBD2	TRBV20-1	TRBJ2-3	16	.	CSAGQTSGFSTDTQYF	TGCAGTGCTGGACAGACTAGCGGGTTTAGCACAGATACGCAGTATTTT